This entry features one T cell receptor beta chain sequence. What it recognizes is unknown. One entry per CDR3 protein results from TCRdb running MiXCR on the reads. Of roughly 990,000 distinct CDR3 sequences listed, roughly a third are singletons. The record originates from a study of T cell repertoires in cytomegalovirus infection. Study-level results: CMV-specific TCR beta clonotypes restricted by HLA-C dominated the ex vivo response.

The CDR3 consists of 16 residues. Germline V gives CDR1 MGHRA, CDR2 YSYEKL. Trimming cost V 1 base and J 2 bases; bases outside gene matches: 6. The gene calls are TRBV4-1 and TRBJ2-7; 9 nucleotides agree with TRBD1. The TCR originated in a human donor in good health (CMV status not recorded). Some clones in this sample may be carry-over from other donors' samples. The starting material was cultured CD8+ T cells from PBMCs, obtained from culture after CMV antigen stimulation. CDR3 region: CASSQVPGQGPYEQYF. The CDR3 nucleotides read TGCGCCAGCAGCCAAGTCCCGGGACAGGGACCCTACGAGCAGTACTTC.